Described below is a single T cell receptor (beta chain) sequence and its context. Its antigen is still unknown. This specimen comes from a study of radiation and T cells in renal cell carcinoma. Whole-study findings and limits: Without pretreatment biopsies, baseline tumor clonotype presence was undetermined. From baseline, blood top tumor clonotypes peaked at 2 weeks post-radiation.

Trimming removed 3 bases at V and 8 bases at J, with 13 bases between. The CDR3 covers 14 residues. Germline V gives CDR1 LNHDA, CDR2 SQIVND (reference sequence). The protocol was immunoSEQ multiplex PCR, while the TCRdb copy is restricted to in-frame clones and leaves out a portion. The data show just under 150,000 clones, about 88% seen once. Time point meaning: blood 4 weeks post-SBRT, at nephrectomy. Treatment here: 15 Gy SBRT to primary tumor, nephrectomy 4 weeks later. Nephrectomy followed 15 Gy stereotactic body radiation by 4 weeks. The patient's renal cell carcinoma had clear cell pathology. The source is a woman aged 45-60 years with renal cell carcinoma. The sequencing here drew on blood, taken from a patient whose treatment included radiotherapy and nephrectomy. The chain carries TRBV19 and TRBJ1-4, with no clear D. The CDR3 sequence is CASSISGGLEKLFF. The CDR3 nucleotides are TGTGCCAGTAGTATCTCAGGAGGACTCGAAAAACTGTTTTTT. Drawing the rest from reference TRBV19 and TRBJ1-4, the complete variable domain is DGGITQSPKYLFRKEGQNVTLSCEQNLNHDAMYWYRQDPGQGLRLIYYSQIVNDFQKGDIAEGYSVSREKKESFPLTVTSAQKNPTAFYLCASSISGGLEKLFFGSGTQLSVL.